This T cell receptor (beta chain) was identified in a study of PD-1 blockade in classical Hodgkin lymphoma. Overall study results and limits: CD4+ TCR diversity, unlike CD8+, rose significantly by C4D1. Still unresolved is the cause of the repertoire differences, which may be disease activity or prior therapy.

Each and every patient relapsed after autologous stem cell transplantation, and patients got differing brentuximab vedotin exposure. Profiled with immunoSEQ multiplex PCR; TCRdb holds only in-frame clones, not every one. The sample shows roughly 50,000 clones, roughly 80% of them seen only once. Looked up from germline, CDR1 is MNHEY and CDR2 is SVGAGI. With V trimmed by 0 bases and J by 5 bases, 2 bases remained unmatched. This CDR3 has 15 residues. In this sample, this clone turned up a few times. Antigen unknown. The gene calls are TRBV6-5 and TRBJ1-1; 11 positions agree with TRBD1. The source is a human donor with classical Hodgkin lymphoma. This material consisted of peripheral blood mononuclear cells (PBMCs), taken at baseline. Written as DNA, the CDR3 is TGTGCCAGCAGTTACTCGGGACAGGGGGAGACTGAAGCTTTCTTT. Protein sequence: CASSYSGQGETEAFF.